This T cell receptor beta chain was sequenced during a study of metastatic and nonmetastatic thyroid tumors. Study at large: Where malignant and benign thyroid patients were concerned, repertoires were compared across blood and tumor or nodule tissue.

With respect to this clone: Its target is unknown.

No patient received treatment before thyroid surgery. As processed by the authors: Building a distant-metastasis classifier for papillary thyroid cancer drew on CDR3 differences across clinicopathological groups. TCRdb re-analyzed the PCR reads through MiXCR. Clone size and V and J calls follow TCRdb, not the original study. Of about 40,000 clones in the sample, roughly 11% are singletons; the top ten hold approximately 22%. The CDR3 spans 18 residues. The V and J ends lost 2 bases and 5 bases respectively, with 21 bases between them. Per germline, CDR1 SGHTA and CDR2 FQGTGA. Findings of the study overall: Malignant thyroid tumors reportedly exceeded benign nodules significantly in TCR beta diversity, with the difference appearing in blood and tumor.

The TCR sequence derives from a female donor with papillary thyroid cancer or a benign thyroid nodule (not recorded which). Some clones in this sample may be carry-over from other donors' samples. This chain uses TRBV7-3 with TRBJ1-4, with D possibly matching TRBD1 (5 bases). Sequencing was done on a sample of blood. Here the CDR3 DNA reads TGTGCCAGCAGCTTACTTGCTCGGGACTCCTTTTCAAATGAAAAACTGTTTTTT. Protein sequence: CASSLLARDSFSNEKLFF.